This T cell receptor (beta chain) comes out of a study of shared clonotypes between healthy human individuals. Clones were sequenced by immunoSEQ multiplex PCR, and TCRdb holds only the in-frame ones, with some missing. The table lists approximately 640,000 clones, more than 70% of them singletons. The study enrolled healthy HIV-negative adults without recent acute infections or vaccinations as donors. The V end lost 5 bases, the J end lost 0 bases, and 10 bases lay between the germline ends. The CDR3 has 15 amino acids. The germline V gene encodes CDR1 MNHNS and CDR2 SASEGT. The source of this sequence is a young woman in good health. The material sequenced was memory CD4+ T cells sorted from blood. Subset indicated: CD45RA-negative fraction. This sequence joins TRBV6-1 and TRBJ1-4; D uncertain. Written as DNA, the CDR3 is TGTGCCAGCAGTCGCCGACGCCCAACTAATGAAAAACTGTTTTTT. Amino acid sequence: CASSRRRPTNEKLFF.